This TCR beta chain was recorded in a study of beta chain features in type 1 diabetes. As for the study in general: Cells sorted and examined across all samples totaled 90 million to 120 million. Study-level findings and limits: Within each of all four CD4+ subsets, Type 1 diabetes patients had TCRB CDR3s that were moderately but significantly shorter. Patients with type 1 diabetes showed fewer VDJ junction insertions and more deletions.

This clone was counted once. As yet, its antigen is unknown. Expressed TCRB transcripts were sequenced after all isolated RNA was converted to cDNA. Some clones are missing from TCRdb's copy, which holds only in-frame ones; the method was immunoSEQ multiplex PCR. Of more than 250,000 clones listed, roughly 20% are singletons. Trimming cost V 5 bases and J 4 bases; bases outside gene matches: 6. The CDR3 spans 14 residues. Germline V gene sequence: CDR1 MNHEY, CDR2 SVGAGI. The V and J genes are TRBV6-5 and TRBJ1-1; 8 bases agree with TRBD1. The TCR originated in a woman in her 40s with type 1 diabetes. Sequencing was done on a sample of naive CD4+ T cells from blood. CDR3 sequence reads: CASSRQGAGTEAFF. The CDR3 DNA is TGTGCCAGCAGTCGGCAGGGGGCGGGCACTGAAGCTTTCTTT.